The sequence of this T cell receptor (beta chain) was determined in a study of T cells in Graves' hyperthyroidism and ophthalmopathy. Any patient presenting with uncontrolled infection, other autoimmune disease, pregnancy or lactation was left out. Diagnoses used clinical symptoms, serum thyroxine and TRAb, thyroid ultrasound and orbital computed tomography. Study-level results: A model of 13 V-J pairs discriminated ophthalmopathy from stable hyperthyroidism. Blood held most thyroid clonotypes expanded above 0.001 frequency.

From RNA transcripts, TCR beta CDR3 regions were amplified. TCR CDR3 underwent first-round RT-PCR with the HTBI primer set. TCRdb reprocessed the multiplex PCR reads via MiXCR and lists one record per CDR3 protein. The sample lists 550,000 to 800,000 distinct CDR3 sequences, about 18% occurring once. A word on this clonotype: The target antigen is unknown.

The CDR3 is 14 residues long. Germline assignment: CDR1 MNHEY and CDR2 SVGEGT. Trimming took 6 bases from V and 4 from J, leaving 15 bases between them. The chain uses TRBV6-2 or TRBV6-3 and TRBJ1-2, with no clear D. The source of this sequence is a middle-aged man with Graves' hyperthyroidism. Sequencing was carried out using blood. Written as DNA, the CDR3 is TGTGCCAGCAGGCCTAAGGCCCGGATCTATGGCTACACCTTC. Its translation: CASRPKARIYGYTF.